This TCR beta chain appears in the sequencing data of a study of shared clonotypes between healthy human individuals. For the study at large: CD4 naive and CD4 memory each took three plates per donor, while CD8 naive took two and CD8 memory one.

Each PCR replicate from the sorted subsets contained 200 to 250 ng DNA, which is some 30,000 T cell genomes. Measured with immunoSEQ multiplex PCR; TCRdb has only the in-frame clones, and not every one. The table shows more than 400,000 clones, with 90% to 96% occurring only once. Donors comprised healthy HIV-negative adults lacking recent acute infections or vaccinations. Both subsets, CD45RA+ naive and CD45RA-negative memory, were split from the CD4+ cells. Germline CDR1 and CDR2: LNHNV and YYDKDF (reference sequence). The CDR3 has 13 residues. Trimming stripped 0 bases from V and 6 bases from J, with 8 bases between.

The chain recombines TRBV15 with TRBJ2-5; D not resolved. This TCR derives from a woman in her twenties or thirties in good health. Sequences were obtained from naive CD4+ T cells sorted from blood. The subset is: CD45RA+ positively selected. In DNA form, the CDR3 reads TGTGCCACCAGCAGAGATGTCCGACAGACCCAGTACTTC. Protein sequence: CATSRDVRQTQYF.